A selection of T cell receptor beta chains follows, all from one sample in a study of long-term antiretroviral therapy in people with HIV. Method: immunoSEQ multiplex PCR; TCRdb's copy keeps in-frame clones and lacks some. The table includes about 38,000 clones, around 80% detected once. The source material was unsorted PBMCs, sampled 1.5 years after starting antiretroviral therapy. Source of these receptors: a man aged 18-30 years with HIV. CDR3s leave out the opening cysteine and the closing phenylalanine or tryptophan.

V gene	J gene	CDR3 protein
TRBV29-1	TRBJ1-2	SAKHTNYGYT
TRBV9	TRBJ1-1	ASSPRTGAATEAF
TRBV18	TRBJ2-7	ASSRTTTYEQY
TRBV18	TRBJ1-1	ASSPPPGQKLNTEAF
TRBV28	TRBJ2-3	ASKEGTDTQY
TRBV6-8	TRBJ2-2	ASSIDSFGELF
TRBV7-9	TRBJ2-3	ASSLARGGNTDTQY
TRBV6-6	TRBJ2-6	ASSGGGSGANVLT
TRBV2	TRBJ2-1	ASSVAGYNEQF
TRBV6-5	TRBJ1-3	ASSYSGELSGNTIY
TRBV27	TRBJ2-7	ASSLSAGTEQY
TRBV5-1	TRBJ2-7	ASSLGLAGGEQY
TRBV4-3	TRBJ1-3	ASSQDMTAGNTIY
TRBV7-9	TRBJ2-5	ASSLEAGPETQY
TRBV6-5	TRBJ1-2	ASSKQGYGYT
TRBV4-3	TRBJ2-2	ASSQLVSGSRPGELF
TRBV5-4	TRBJ2-7	ASSFGTSVGEQY
TRBV28	TRBJ1-2	ASSFDSIGYT
TRBV19	TRBJ2-7	ASSPQAGVGYEQY
TRBV7-9	TRBJ2-2	ASSLVLGHLNTGELF
TRBV29-1	TRBJ1-1	SVQGRSEAF
TRBV29-1	TRBJ2-3	SVGRDPNTDTQY
TRBV12-2	TRBJ1-5	ASRPLWALAQH
TRBV4-3	TRBJ2-7	ASSQGHLGLYEQY
TRBV7-9	TRBJ1-2	ASSSRQINYGYT
TRBV11-2	TRBJ2-1	ASSSILWAATDNEQF
TRBV29-1	TRBJ2-1	SARKGASSYNEQF
TRBV7-9	TRBJ2-3	ASSFGPTDTQY
TRBV29-1	TRBJ2-2	SVKTGGVGGELF
TRBV4-1	TRBJ1-5	ASSQMEDQPQH
TRBV10-3	TRBJ2-7	ATSSTSGYEQY
TRBV29-1	TRBJ2-3	SYSGTAVYSTDTQY
TRBV27	TRBJ1-1	ASSLHNGGGEAF
TRBV28	TRBJ1-2	ASSPAPGYLVGYT
TRBV7-2	TRBJ2-2	ASSFSGNTGELF
TRBV7-9	TRBJ2-5	ASSKPYDEDQETQY
TRBV4-2	TRBJ2-5	ASSQDWELETQY
TRBV11-3	TRBJ2-2	ASSRESWTGELF
TRBV6-5	TRBJ1-5	ASSSLGRGNQPQH
TRBV9	TRBJ2-1	ASSVGIGSYNEQF
TRBV2	TRBJ2-3	ASRGGQVAYTQY
TRBV27	TRBJ1-4	ASSLSPFATNEKLF
TRBV7-9	TRBJ1-5	ASSSYDDREGQH
TRBV4-3	TRBJ1-1	ASSQEVRGDTEAF
TRBV4-2	TRBJ2-4	ASSQPGTGWAKNIQY
TRBV5-6	TRBJ2-3	ASSYRRTSGSSTDTQY
TRBV5-1	TRBJ2-5	ASSTQTGQETQY